The clone carrying this T cell receptor (beta chain) was found once. Its antigen is still unknown. The CDR3 loop spans 16 amino acids. The V end was cut by 2 bases, the J end by 2 bases, with 14 bases between. The germline gives CDR1 SGHTS, CDR2 YDEGEE. The entry originates in a study of shared clonotypes between healthy human individuals. Donors were healthy HIV-negative adults without recent acute infections or vaccinations. Study-level results: In the sorted subsets, rarefaction showed sequencing was incomplete despite large depth.

It was at deep level that the assay was run. As processed by the authors: Junction-only immunoSEQ sequences carried no quality scores, so filtering differed. Data came from immunoSEQ multiplex PCR; TCRdb stores just in-frame clones and leaves some out. The V and J calls and clone size were taken over from that table, and D and trimming were inferred from the DNA. The repertoire holds 2 million to 2.5 million clones, with 93% as singletons. The chain is built from TRBV5-8 and TRBJ1-5, with a tentative D call TRBD1 (6 bases). This sequence originates from a man between 18 and 35 years old in good health. Some clones in this sample may be carry-over from other donors' samples. Sequencing input: naive CD4+ T cells from PBMCs. The subset was: CD45RA+ positively selected. For the CDR3, the DNA is TGTGCCAGCAGCTTAGTCAGGGGATCGGGCAATCAGCCCCAGCATTTT. Protein product: CASSLVRGSGNQPQHF. The full variable domain, with the rest looked up from reference TRBV5-8 and TRBJ1-5, is EAGVTQSPTHLIKTRGQQATLRCSPISGHTSVYWYQQALGLGLQFLLWYDEGEERNRGNFPPRFSGRQFPNYSSELNVNALELEDSALYLCASSLVRGSGNQPQHFGDGTRLSIL.